The 11 T cell receptor beta chains listed next were all sequenced from one sample in a study of shared clonotypes between healthy human individuals. In the naive CD8 group, cells lacked CD45RO and were positively selected for CCR7, so terminally differentiated effector memory CD45RA+ cells were left out. The data were produced by immunoSEQ multiplex PCR, yet TCRdb's version contains in-frame clones alone and is incomplete. The table lists 1.5 million to 2.5 million clones, about 95% of them singletons. Material for sequencing was naive CD8+ T cells sorted from blood. The origin of the receptors is a man in his late teens or twenties in good health.

The chain links TRBV10-3 to TRBJ2-7, with D unresolved. CDR1 is ENHRY, CDR2 SYGVKD, per germline. CDR3 length: 15 amino acids. The V gene lost 0 bases and the J gene lost 0 bases, with 9 bases spanning the gap. CDR3 nucleotide sequence: TGTGCCATCAGTGAGTCCTCCGAACCCTCCTACGAGCAGTACTTC. Amino acid sequence: CAISESSEPSYEQYF.

The V and J genes are TRBV5-4 and TRBJ2-5; D is ambiguous. Germline V gene sequence: CDR1 SGHNT, CDR2 YYREEE (reference sequence). The V and J ends lost 3 bases and 5 bases respectively, with 14 bases between them. CDR3 length equals 14 residues. The CDR3 coding sequence is TGTGCCAGCAGCTCCCCCTTCACCGACGAGACCCAGTACTTC. Protein sequence: CASSSPFTDETQYF.

The chain links TRBV27 to TRBJ2-3, with 8 bases aligning to TRBD1. From germline, CDR1 is MNHEY and CDR2 SMNVEV (reference sequence). The CDR3 extends over 16 amino acids. The trim removed 3 bases at V and 4 bases at J, leaving 9 bases unmatched. CDR3 sequence reads: CASSFLGQGVADTQYF. In DNA form, the CDR3 reads TGTGCCAGCAGTTTTCTCGGACAGGGTGTCGCAGATACGCAGTATTTT.

The J gene is TRBJ2-5, the V gene TRBV5-4; no firm D call. This CDR3 has 14 residues. The V and J ends lost 2 bases and 2 bases respectively, with 10 bases between them. Germline values: CDR1 SGHNT, CDR2 YYREEE (reference sequence). CDR3 protein: CASSFKQNQETQYF. The DNA for the CDR3 is TGTGCCAGCAGCTTCAAGCAGAATCAAGAGACCCAGTACTTC.

The V and J genes are TRBV29-1 and TRBJ2-7; D is perhaps TRBD2 (7 bases). The CDR3 runs to 13 residues. CDR1 is SQVTM, CDR2 ANQGSEA, per germline. Trimming left V 5 bases short and J 5 bases short, with 16 bases between. The CDR3 nucleotides are TGCAGCGTTAGGGGGGGCGTGAGTCACGAGCAGTACTTC. It is translated as CSVRGGVSHEQYF.

For this clone: Other nucleotide sequences from this sample produce the same CDR3. The chain recombines TRBV9 with TRBJ2-7, with D unclear. CDR3 size: 11 residues. With 0 bases removed from V and 6 bases from J, the gap between germline ends came to 4 bases. Germline lookup yields CDR1 SGDLS and CDR2 YYNGEE. CDR3 DNA: TGTGCCAGCAGCGTAGGTGGCGAGCAGTACTTC. Its protein product is CASSVGGEQYF.

This chain joins TRBV4-3 and TRBJ2-1, with 8 bases fitting TRBD2. The J segment lost 2 bases and the V segment lost 4 bases, leaving 7 bases of the junction unmatched. From germline, CDR1 is LGHNA and CDR2 YSLEER. CDR3 length: 16 amino acids. CDR3 region: CASSPSGGEAYNEQFF. For the CDR3, the DNA is TGCGCCAGCAGCCCGTCCGGGGGGGAAGCCTACAATGAGCAGTTCTTC.

In DNA form, the CDR3 reads TGTGCCAGCAGCGTAGCTGGGGTCTCTGGAAACACCATATATTTT. Its translation is CASSVAGVSGNTIYF. The chain uses TRBV9 and TRBJ1-3; D is uncertain. The CDR3 sequence is 15 residues long. Germline V lookup: CDR1 SGDLS, CDR2 YYNGEE. The germline V and J ends were trimmed by 0 bases and 0 bases, with 7 bases remaining between them.

The genes are TRBV7-9 and TRBJ2-7; 7 positions agree with TRBD1. This CDR3 comprises 14 residues. CDR1 and CDR2 (germline): SEHNR, FQNEAQ (reference sequence). Trimming at V came to 5 bases and at J to 5 bases, leaving 9 bases not matched to a gene. CDR3 nucleotide sequence: TGTGCCAGCAGCCTCGGACAGGTCTTGAACGAGCAGTACTTC. Its translation: CASSLGQVLNEQYF.

CDR3 amino acids: CATGTSGYNEQFF. In nucleotides, the CDR3 is TGTGCCACCGGGACTAGCGGATACAATGAGCAGTTCTTC. The V and J genes are TRBV6-5 and TRBJ2-1; 11 positions match TRBD2. This CDR3 has 13 residues. CDR1 and CDR2 from the germline V gene are MNHEY and SVGAGI. Trimming took 10 bases from V and 4 from J; bases not matched to a gene: 3.

Remarks on this clone: Other DNA sequences within the sample encode an identical CDR3. The gene calls are TRBV9 and TRBJ2-7, with TRBD2 identical over 7 bases. Trimming removed 0 bases from V and 3 bases from J; junction bases left unmatched: 3. Germline CDR1 SGDLS, CDR2 YYNGEE. CDR3 size: 14 residues. The CDR3 DNA sequence: TGTGCCAGCAGCGTAGGCGCTAGCGGCTACGAGCAGTACTTC. Translating gives CASSVGASGYEQYF.